This T cell receptor beta chain appears in the sequencing data of a study of OX40 agonist ivuxolimab in advanced cancers. Across the whole study: The patients got ivuxolimab, which is an agonistic anti-OX40 (CD134) antibody.

Repertoires were generated with immunoSEQ multiplex PCR, while TCRdb's copy carries only in-frame clones and drops some. The data contain tens of thousands of clones, around four fifths of them singletons. Germline CDR1 is MDHEN and CDR2 is SYDVKM. This CDR3 is built from 17 residues. The ends lost 3 bases at V and 4 bases at J; junction bases unmatched: 8. Autoimmune disease history or systemic immunosuppression was exclusionary. This receptor was obtained from an adult with an advanced solid tumor such as melanoma, head and neck, liver or kidney cancer. The sample in question was CD4+ or CD8+ T cells sorted from blood, obtained in a trial of the OX40 agonist ivuxolimab. The rearrangement uses TRBV28 and TRBJ2-7; the match to TRBD2 covers 14 bases. The DNA of the CDR3 is TGTGCCAGCAGTTTTTGGGGACTAGCGGGAGAGGGGTACGAGCAGTACTTC. Translated: CASSFWGLAGEGYEQYF.